This is a list of T cell receptor beta chains from one sample in a study of shared clonotypes between healthy human individuals. The assay was immunoSEQ multiplex PCR, and TCRdb's table has in-frame clones only and misses some. The table lists 190,000 or so clones, around 63% of them singletons, with about 10% in the top ten. Input material: memory CD4+ T cells sorted from blood. Receptor source: a man in his thirties or forties in good health. The CDR3 runs from the conserved cysteine through the conserved F or W. A D gene is named only where the DNA matches it firmly. Size is omitted from some rows. Given values are once, few, many or a class for expanded clones.

D | size | J | V | CDR3 | DNA
NA | many | TRBJ1-1 | TRBV21-1 | CASSSGCTEAFF | TGTGCCAGCAGCTCGGGGTGCACTGAAGCTTTCTTT
TRBD2 | NA | TRBJ2-1 | TRBV14 | CASSELAGGDEQFF | TGTGCCAGCAGCGAACTAGCGGGAGGGGATGAGCAGTTCTTC
NA | few | TRBJ2-7 | TRBV11-2 | CASSLGGSGDYEQYF | TGTGCCAGCAGCTTAGGAGGTAGCGGAGACTACGAGCAGTACTTC
NA | NA | TRBJ2-1 | TRBV6-1 | CASSAEISLYNEQFF | TGTGCCAGCAGTGCCGAGATATCCCTATACAATGAGCAGTTCTTC
NA | NA | TRBJ1-2 | TRBV5-1 | CASSLAVGYGYTF | TGCGCCAGCAGCCTAGCCGTCGGCTATGGCTACACCTTC
NA | few | TRBJ2-4 | TRBV19 | CASSPLVDWTKNIQYF | TGTGCCAGTAGCCCGCTGGTGGACTGGACAAAAAACATTCAGTACTTC
NA | NA | TRBJ2-7 | TRBV11-3 | CASSFSAPGEQYF | TGTGCCAGCAGCTTTTCGGCCCCGGGCGAGCAGTACTTC
NA | many | TRBJ1-1 | TRBV5-1 | CASSEQGSQMNTEAFF | TGCGCCAGCAGCGAACAGGGATCTCAAATGAACACTGAAGCTTTCTTT
NA | NA | TRBJ2-4 | TRBV4-1 | CASSWRLADSKNIQYF | TGCGCCAGCAGCTGGAGGCTAGCGGACAGTAAAAACATTCAGTACTTC
NA | many | TRBJ2-7 | TRBV11-1 | CASSLVRANEQYF | TGTGCCAGCAGCTTGGTCAGGGCTAACGAGCAGTACTTC
NA | few | TRBJ2-1 | TRBV4-2 | CASSQGASKQFF | TGTGCCAGCAGCCAAGGGGCGTCCAAGCAGTTCTTC
TRBD1 | NA | TRBJ2-7 | TRBV19 | CASSLQGAAFNEQYF | TGTGCCAGTAGCCTACAGGGGGCTGCCTTCAACGAGCAGTACTTC
TRBD1 | NA | TRBJ1-4 | TRBV25-1 | CASSTGTGSDPGKLFF | TGTGCCAGCAGTACCGGGACAGGGAGCGATCCGGGAAAACTGTTTTTT
TRBD2 | once | TRBJ2-2 | TRBV9 | CASSGGLAGLTGELFF | TGTGCCAGCAGCGGGGGACTAGCGGGATTGACCGGGGAGCTGTTTTTT
NA | few | TRBJ2-7 | TRBV9 | CASSVGVPSYEQYF | TGTGCCAGCAGCGTAGGGGTCCCCTCCTACGAGCAGTACTTC
NA | NA | TRBJ2-5 | TRBV15 | CATSREQRQETQYF | TGTGCCACCAGCAGAGAGCAGCGCCAAGAGACCCAGTACTTC
TRBD2 | NA | TRBJ2-1 | TRBV5-8 | CASSWTGTSGGNNEQFF | TGTGCCAGCAGCTGGACGGGGACTAGCGGGGGCAACAATGAGCAGTTCTTC
TRBD2 | few | TRBJ2-3 | TRBV7-9 | CASSPGPGGGTDTQYF | TGTGCCAGCAGTCCAGGCCCGGGAGGGGGCACAGATACGCAGTATTTT
NA | NA | TRBJ2-5 | TRBV4-2 | CASSQAGAETQYF | TGTGCCAGCAGCCAAGCGGGAGCGGAGACCCAGTACTTC
NA | NA | TRBJ1-3 | TRBV5-4 | CASSLSGAAISGNTIYF | TGTGCCAGCAGCTTGTCAGGAGCTGCTATCTCTGGAAACACCATATATTTT
NA | NA | TRBJ1-2 | TRBV28 | CASSRSGAGYTF | TGTGCCAGCAGCCGGTCAGGGGCTGGCTACACCTTC
NA | NA | TRBJ2-7 | TRBV28 | CASSRNPQGNEQYF | TGTGCCAGCAGCCGTAACCCTCAGGGGAACGAGCAGTACTTC
NA | few | TRBJ1-2 | TRBV5-1 | CASSLGSFYGYTF | TGCGCCAGCAGCTTGGGTTCTTTCTATGGCTACACCTTC
NA | NA | TRBJ2-3 | TRBV10-1 | CASSYQQAQGTDTQYF | TGCGCCAGCAGTTATCAACAGGCCCAGGGCACAGATACGCAGTATTTT